Listed here are 15 T cell receptor beta chains from one sample, sequenced in a study of CD4 T cells in relation to SARS-CoV-2 and coronaviruses. Their antigens are not known. Assay used: immunoSEQ multiplex PCR; TCRdb lists only in-frame clones, some missing. The profile shows approximately 36,000 clones, approximately 80% of them singletons. Sequencing was done on a sample of memory CD4+ T cells from PBMCs, cultured in vitro. These TCRs come from an adult with COVID-19.

The chain employs TRBV28 and TRBJ1-4; D is possibly TRBD1 (6 bases). Germline lookup yields CDR1 MDHEN and CDR2 SYDVKM. The V end lost 7 bases, the J end lost 5 bases, and 17 bases lay between the germline ends. CDR3 length equals 15 residues. The CDR3 spells CASTEQGSGNEKLFF. CDR3 bases: TGTGCCAGCACCGAACAGGGTAGCGGGAATGAAAAACTGTTTTTT.

This chain uses TRBV28 with TRBJ2-3; D assignment may be TRBD1 or TRBD2 (6 bases each). The CDR3 contains 13 residues. CDR1 and CDR2 (germline): MDHEN, SYDVKM. Trimming took off 10 bases at V and 2 bases at J, with 13 bases between the two ends. The CDR3 is CATTRDNTDTQYF. DNA of the CDR3: TGTGCCACGACGCGGGACAACACAGATACGCAGTATTTT. The full variable domain, completed using reference TRBV28 and TRBJ2-3, is DVKVTQSSRYLVKRTGEKVFLECVQDMDHENMFWYRQDPGLGLRLIYFSYDVKMKEKGDIPEGYSVSREKKERFSLILESASTNQTSMYLCATTRDNTDTQYFGPGTRLTVL.

The rearrangement links TRBV5-1 to TRBJ2-2; 13 bases map to TRBD2. This CDR3 comprises 16 residues. Germline lookup yields CDR1 SGHRS and CDR2 YFSETQ. With V trimmed by 5 bases and J by 5 bases, 6 bases remained unmatched. Here the CDR3 DNA reads TGCGCCAGCAGAGGACTAGCGGGAGATTATACCGGGGAGCTGTTTTTT. It translates to CASRGLAGDYTGELFF.

This clone was counted a single time. The chain links TRBV14 to TRBJ2-3, with 8 bases lining up with TRBD1. J was trimmed by 4 bases and V by 3 bases; bases with no gene match: 9. The CDR3 extends over 16 amino acids. Germline V gene sequence: CDR1 SGHDN, CDR2 FVKESK. In DNA, the CDR3 is TGTGCCAGCAGCCACCGTCACAGGGGGAAGGCAGATACGCAGTATTTT. This gives the protein CASSHRHRGKADTQYF.

The genes are TRBV28 and TRBJ2-7; 10 nucleotides line up with TRBD1. After removal of 2 bases from V and 4 bases from J, the junction contained 2 bases not matched to a gene. CDR1 and CDR2 from the germline V gene are MDHEN and SYDVKM. The CDR3 has 14 residues. Written as DNA, the CDR3 is TGTGCCAGCAGTTTAAGGGACAGGGGTTACGAGCAGTACTTC. Its translation: CASSLRDRGYEQYF.

This clone was counted a single time. This chain joins TRBV7-9 and TRBJ2-1; 9 bases map to TRBD1. The CDR3 consists of 18 residues. V was pared by 4 bases and J by 6 bases, with 16 bases of the junction left unmatched. Germline V gene sequence: CDR1 SEHNR, CDR2 FQNEAQ (reference sequence). For the CDR3, the DNA is TGTGCCAGCAGCTCAACCATCGCCGCCGGGACAGGGCCCAATGAGCAGTTCTTC. It codes for CASSSTIAAGTGPNEQFF. Full variable domain (rest looked up from reference TRBV7-9 and TRBJ2-1): DTGVSQNPRHKITKRGQNVTFRCDPISEHNRLYWYRQTLGQGPEFLTYFQNEAQLEKSRLLSDRFSAERPKGSFSTLEIQRTEQGDSAMYLCASSSTIAAGTGPNEQFFGPGTRLTVL.

This sequence joins TRBV30 and TRBJ2-1; 10 bases fit TRBD1. Per the germline V gene, CDR1 is GTSNPN and CDR2 is SVGIG (reference sequence). The CDR3 has 14 residues. Trimming removed 5 bases from V and 10 bases from J; junction bases left unmatched: 11. The CDR3, as DNA: TGTGCCTGGTTTCACCGGGACAGGGGACGGGAGCAGTTCTTC. Translated: CAWFHRDRGREQFF.

J is TRBJ1-6 and V is TRBV19, with 10 bases lining up with TRBD1. V shed 3 bases and J 7 bases; nucleotides not matched to a gene: 6. CDR3 length: 16 amino acids. Per germline, CDR1 LNHDA and CDR2 SQIVND (reference sequence). The CDR3 spells CASSIGWGQGNSPLHF. CDR3 in DNA: TGTGCCAGTAGTATCGGTTGGGGACAGGGGAATTCACCCCTCCACTTT.

This clone occurred once. The chain employs TRBV15 and TRBJ2-6, with 8 bases matching TRBD1. The CDR3 spans 18 residues. Germline assignment: CDR1 LNHNV and CDR2 YYDKDF (reference sequence). After removal of 1 base from V and 0 bases from J, the junction contained 5 bases not matched to a gene. The CDR3 loop is CATSRVDRDYSGANVLTF. The CDR3 nucleotides are TGTGCCACCAGCAGAGTGGACAGGGATTACTCTGGGGCCAACGTCCTGACTTTC.

The chain couples TRBV28 to TRBJ1-2; the D gene is possibly TRBD1 (5 bases). There are 13 residues in the CDR3. Trimming stripped 7 bases from V and 7 bases from J, with 16 bases between. Germline V CDR1 and CDR2: MDHEN, SYDVKM. The CDR3 nucleotides are TGTGCCAGCAATCGGGGGGGAGGGTTTGGCTACACCTTC. This gives the protein CASNRGGGFGYTF.

The chain joins TRBV3-1 (or the pseudogene TRBV3-2) to TRBJ2-5, with D perhaps TRBD2 (6 bases). There are 14 residues in the CDR3. The ends were cut back, 1 base at V and 2 bases at J, with 8 bases in the middle. Germline CDR1 and CDR2: LGHDT and YNNKEL (reference sequence). CDR3 nucleotides: TGTGCCAGCAGCCAAGCCGGGGGTCAAGAGACCCAGTACTTC. Protein sequence: CASSQAGGQETQYF.

The chain employs TRBV5-1 and TRBJ2-7, with 8 bases that match TRBD2. The V gene's germline CDR1 is SGHRS and CDR2 YFSETQ. This CDR3 contains 14 residues. With 6 bases clipped from V and 5 bases from J, the junction kept 10 bases outside the gene matches. The chain's CDR3 is CASNRDPGGHEQYF. As DNA, the CDR3 is TGCGCCAGCAACCGGGACCCGGGAGGGCACGAGCAGTACTTC.

V gene TRBV3-1 (or the pseudogene TRBV3-2) combines with J gene TRBJ2-5, with D hard to call. Deletions cut 1 base from V and 2 bases from J, with 14 bases between. The CDR3 is 16 amino acids. The germline gives CDR1 LGHDT, CDR2 YNNKEL (reference sequence). For the CDR3, the DNA is TGTGCCAGCAGCCAAGTCTGGCCAGAGTCACAAGAGACCCAGTACTTC. It encodes CASSQVWPESQETQYF.

This clone appeared once. V is TRBV5-8 and J is TRBJ2-7; no clear D. CDR3 length: 15 amino acids. V lost 4 bases and J lost 1, with 15 bases in between. The germline V gene has CDR1 SGHTS and CDR2 YDEGEE. The CDR3 region is CASSLDYLISYEQYF. The CDR3 nucleotides are TGTGCCAGCAGCCTAGATTACTTAATATCCTACGAGCAGTACTTC.

This chain connects TRBV5-1 to TRBJ2-3; D not certain. The CDR3 extends over 14 amino acids. Looked up from germline, CDR1 is SGHRS and CDR2 is YFSETQ. V was clipped by 1 base and J by 2 bases, with 8 bases between them. DNA of the CDR3: TGCGCCAGCAGCTTGTACCGTCCCACAGATACGCAGTATTTT. Amino acids: CASSLYRPTDTQYF. Full variable domain (outside the CDR3, taken from reference TRBV5-1 and TRBJ2-3): KAGVTQTPRYLIKTRGQQVTLSCSPISGHRSVSWYQQTPGQGLQFLFEYFSETQRNKGNFPGRFSGRQFSNSRSEMNVSTLELGDSALYLCASSLYRPTDTQYFGPGTRLTVL.